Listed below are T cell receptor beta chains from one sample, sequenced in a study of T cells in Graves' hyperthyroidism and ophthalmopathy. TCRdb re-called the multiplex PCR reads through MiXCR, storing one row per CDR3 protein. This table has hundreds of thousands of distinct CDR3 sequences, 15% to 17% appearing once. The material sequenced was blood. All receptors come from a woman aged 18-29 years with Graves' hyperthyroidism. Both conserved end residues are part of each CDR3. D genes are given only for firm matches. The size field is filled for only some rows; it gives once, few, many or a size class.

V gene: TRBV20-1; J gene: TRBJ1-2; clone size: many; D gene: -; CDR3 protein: CSARGRDYGYTF; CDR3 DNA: TGCAGTGCTAGGGGCAGGGACTATGGCTACACCTTC
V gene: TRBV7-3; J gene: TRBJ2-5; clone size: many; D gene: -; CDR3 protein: CASGVGYQETQYF; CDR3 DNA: TGTGCCAGCGGGGTAGGCTACCAAGAGACCCAGTACTTC
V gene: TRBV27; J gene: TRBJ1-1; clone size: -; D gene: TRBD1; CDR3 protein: CASRGPRGRRAEAFF; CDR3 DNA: TGTGCCAGCAGGGGCCCCAGGGGGCGCAGGGCTGAAGCTTTCTTT
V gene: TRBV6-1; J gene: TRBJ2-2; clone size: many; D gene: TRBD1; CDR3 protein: CASSTPGGTGVFGELFF; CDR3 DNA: TGTGCCAGCAGTACCCCCGGCGGGACAGGTGTATTCGGGGAGCTGTTTTTT
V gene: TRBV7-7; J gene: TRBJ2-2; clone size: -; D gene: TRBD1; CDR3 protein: CASSKGQGTGELFF; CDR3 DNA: TGTGCTAGCAGCAAAGGACAGGGCACCGGGGAGCTGTTTTTT
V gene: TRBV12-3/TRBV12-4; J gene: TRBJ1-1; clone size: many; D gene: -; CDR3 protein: CASSLRGEGTEAFF; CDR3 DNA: TGTGCCAGCAGTTTAAGGGGGGAAGGCACTGAAGCTTTCTTT
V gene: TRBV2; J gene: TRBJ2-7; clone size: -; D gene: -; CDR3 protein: CASTEQTYEQYF; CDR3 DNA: TGTGCCAGCACTGAACAGACATACGAGCAGTACTTC
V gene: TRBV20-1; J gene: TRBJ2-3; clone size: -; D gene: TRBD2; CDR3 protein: CSARDSGTSGRALGDTQYF; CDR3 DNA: TGCAGTGCTAGAGATTCCGGGACTAGCGGGAGGGCCCTCGGGGATACGCAGTATTTT
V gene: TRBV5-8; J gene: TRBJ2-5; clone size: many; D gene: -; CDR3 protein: CASSQEGRGETQYF; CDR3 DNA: TGTGCCAGCAGCCAAGAGGGACGGGGAGAGACCCAGTACTTC
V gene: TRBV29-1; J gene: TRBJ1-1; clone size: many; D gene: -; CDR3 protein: CSGARGGETEAFF; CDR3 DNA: TGCAGCGGGGCTAGGGGAGGGGAAACTGAAGCTTTCTTT